Listed below are T cell receptor beta chains from one sample, sequenced in a study of blood T cell repertoires in COVID-19. Assay used: immunoSEQ multiplex PCR; TCRdb lists only in-frame clones, some missing. The data contain roughly 110,000 clones, less than 80% of them seen just once; the ten biggest clones take up 6.2%. The sequenced sample consisted of peripheral blood. Source of these receptors: an elderly man with COVID-19, enrolled during active disease. CDR3s include the opening cysteine and the closing phenylalanine or tryptophan.

j_call v_call cdr3_aa
TRBJ2-1 TRBV2 CASGASASYNEQFF
TRBJ2-1 TRBV29-1 CSVEEGSGRVRVYNEQFF
TRBJ2-3 TRBV7-2 CASSPSVSGSGDTQYF
TRBJ2-1 TRBV3-1/TRBV3-2 CASSHSSGIYNEQFF
TRBJ2-7 TRBV6-5 CASRQRTQGAGEQYF
TRBJ1-3 TRBV5-1 CASSEGHLSSGNTIYF
TRBJ2-5 TRBV24-1 CATSDPTPGQGAQETQYF
TRBJ1-2 TRBV30 CAWSQAVRDGYTF
TRBJ1-2 TRBV28 CASGVYGQGAYGYTF
TRBJ2-7 TRBV27 CASSLRTDLYEQYF
TRBJ1-2 TRBV11-2 CASSPLPGGGWRLRGYTF
TRBJ2-1 TRBV2 CASSVDFYNEQFF
TRBJ1-1 TRBV7-8 CASSLGGGGDTEAFF
TRBJ2-7 TRBV24-1 CANEDMPKIYEQYF
TRBJ1-2 TRBV7-6 CASSLGTGDFFNYGYTF
TRBJ1-3 TRBV6-1 CASSEAWAGSGNTIYF
TRBJ1-4 TRBV5-6 CASSSPGQGNEKLFF
TRBJ2-2 TRBV2 CASSVEALNTGELFF
TRBJ2-7 TRBV6-2/TRBV6-3 CASSSPSGQDPDEQYF
TRBJ2-5 TRBV6-1 CASSEPGQGAETQYF
TRBJ2-5 TRBV5-1 CASSLDGTSFQETQYF
TRBJ2-4 TRBV4-1 CASSQEIRDTRTQYF
TRBJ2-3 TRBV24-1 CATSDWAGAADTQYF
TRBJ2-7 TRBV11-3 CASSSPRLAGVRYEQYF
TRBJ2-1 TRBV10-3 CAISDPASGSSYNEQFF
TRBJ2-3 TRBV28 CASSFKDTQYF
TRBJ1-1 TRBV7-6 CASSLAGQGMNTEAFF
TRBJ2-7 TRBV19 CATDDRGLNEQYF
TRBJ2-7 TRBV29-1 CSVEEGDNSYEQYF
TRBJ2-3 TRBV10-3 CAIRDLAGGWGTDTQYF
TRBJ2-5 TRBV24-1 CATSDSLGLAGVETQYF
TRBJ2-7 TRBV19 CASGLGQGAEYEQYF
TRBJ2-5 TRBV2 CASSGDSSLKTQYF
TRBJ2-1 TRBV5-1 CASSPRRYNEQFF
TRBJ2-4 TRBV29-1 CSATVGQDIQYF
TRBJ2-7 TRBV15 CATSRQGPYEQYF
TRBJ1-1 TRBV28 CASRPSTGLNTEAFF
TRBJ2-3 TRBV7-6 CASSLRTSGRRESTDTQYF